This T cell receptor (beta chain) was retrieved from a study of blood T cell repertoires in COVID-19. As handled by the study authors: Amplification of reference gene primers was used by the study to estimate nucleated cell counts. Repertoires were generated with immunoSEQ multiplex PCR, while TCRdb's copy carries only in-frame clones and drops some. The DNA gave D and trimming, while V, J and clone size come from that table. The sample lists tens of thousands of clones, 80% to 90% occurring once. This clone was detected only a few times. V was trimmed by 5 bases and J by 0 bases, leaving 20 bases between them. CDR3 length: 17 amino acids. Per germline, CDR1 MDHEN and CDR2 SYDVKM.

The TCR originated in a human donor in a cohort sampled during active COVID-19. This chain joins TRBV28 and TRBJ2-7; maybe TRBD2 (6 bases). The sequenced sample consisted of peripheral blood. The CDR3 region has the DNA TGTGCCAGCAGTCCGGGAGCCGATTCGGGGGACTCCTACGAGCAGTACTTC. Residues: CASSPGADSGDSYEQYF.